Here is one TCR beta chain with its context. Its matching antigen is unknown. In the same sample, other DNA sequences code for this CDR3. The sample belongs to a study of CD8+ T cells in alopecia areata. On the study more broadly: Oral tofacitinib (5 to 10 mg twice daily) was administered to treated patients. General observations from the study: Scalp lesions, especially in alopecia totalis/universalis, had higher clonality than normal scalp. Possibly because of HLA-related factors, TCR sharing was less clear across patients than in mice.

Germline V gene sequence: CDR1 MGHRA, CDR2 YSYEKL. The CDR3 has 15 amino acids. The V and J ends lost 0 bases and 1 base respectively, with 7 bases between them. Sequencing used cDNA as its template, made by extracting RNA and reverse transcribing it. TCRdb keeps only in-frame clones here, not all; method: immunoSEQ multiplex PCR. The sample has about 180,000 clones, about 60% seen once. Cell sorting was applied to PBMCs, and CD4+ and CD8+ T cells were collected. The receptor's source is a human donor with alopecia areata. Sequenced material: CD4+ T cells sorted from blood, taken at week 0. J is TRBJ2-1 and V is TRBV4-1, with D unclear. This chain's CDR3 is CASSQDGSSYNEQFF. DNA for the CDR3: TGCGCCAGCAGCCAAGACGGGTCTTCCTACAATGAGCAGTTCTTC.